One TCR beta chain is described in this entry. The data stem from a study of OX40 agonist ivuxolimab in advanced cancers. Overall study context: Partial responses were achieved by three patients, one with hepatocellular carcinoma and two with cutaneous melanoma.

The repertoire was sequenced with immunoSEQ multiplex PCR; TCRdb's copy has only in-frame clones and lacks some. This repertoire shows 20,000 to 25,000 clones, 80% to 90% found once; its top ten account for just over 20%. V shed 3 bases and J shed 3 bases, with 9 bases lying between them. There are 13 residues in the CDR3. Germline lookup yields CDR1 SGHRS and CDR2 YFSETQ. The sequencing used CD4+ or CD8+ T cells sorted from blood, collected in a trial of the OX40 agonist ivuxolimab. This chain joins TRBV5-1 and TRBJ1-2; D is ambiguous. The receptor's source is an adult with an advanced solid tumor such as melanoma, head and neck, liver or kidney cancer. The CDR3 coding sequence is TGCGCCAGCAGCTCCCGTAATGACTATGGCTACACCTTC. Residues: CASSSRNDYGYTF.